This entry features one TCR beta chain sequence. Its cognate antigen has yet to be identified. The sample holds no much larger clone one base away, and base qualities are not on file. The cohort consisted of some 730 healthy bone marrow donors. Cohort members were all nominally healthy when sampled, although unrecorded immune exposures were likely present. The donor tested CMV seronegative, placing the donor among the 300 to 400 seronegative members of the cohort. A peripheral blood sample was provided by each donor, and peripheral blood mononuclear cells were used for TCR beta sequencing. Genomic DNA extraction from the blood cell samples was performed with the Qiagen DNeasy Blood Extraction Kit. The sample is drawn from a study of cytomegalovirus exposure and HLA in healthy donors (TCRdb year 2017). Turning to the overall study: According to an earlier analysis of several hundred of the donors, about 180 million T cells yielded roughly 100 million unique TCR beta sequences and roughly 280 Gb of sequence data. Roughly 300 gigabases of sequencing data and around 88 million unique TCR sequences made up an early release that covered 640 HLA-typed donors. Among the roughly 400 genotyped donors, around 81% belonged to the genetic ancestry cluster associated with self-reported Caucasian donors. The study aimed to test whether cataloging public T cell receptors could reveal signatures of past pathogen exposure. The study used immunosequencing to profile the T cell repertoires of 666 subjects and linked those repertoires to cytomegalovirus serostatus. In addition to the first cohort of 650 to 750 subjects, a separate validation cohort of approximately 110 different subjects was used. To predict cytomegalovirus infection status, the study brought together high-throughput TCR immunosequencing, statistical association of individual TCRs with disease status, and machine learning. In a later analysis, previously published TCR beta repertoires from fewer than 750 donors were re-analyzed and high-resolution HLA genotyping was added so that TCR occurrence patterns could be studied. In the later analysis, no new phenotypic data were used to find candidate immune exposures; instead, reliance was placed on TCR beta sequences and their occurrence across donors. To decide whether each TCR beta V gene segment behaved as functional or pseudogenic, an earlier analysis of some 540 of the donors relied on high-throughput TCR beta sequencing. Donor age, sex, ethnicity and CMV serostatus were collected together with the repertoire data. A later genetic analysis used genome-wide SNP genotypes for about 60% of the roughly 700 donors, treating that subset as a discovery cohort. All discovery cohort repertoires had been generated on a single sequencing platform. HLA typing covered class I and class II loci at four-digit resolution. Typing coverage varied by locus: roughly 629-630 donors for A, B, C, DRB1 and DQB1; 522 for DQA1; approximately 610 for DPA1; about 450 for DPB1. Roughly 5 DR-DQ haplotypes were handled as single units for association and clustering because linkage in the cohort was strong. Across around 400 genotyped donors of the cohort, an average of roughly 250,000 unique TCR beta nucleotide sequences per donor were sequenced, and around 19% of those sequences were non-productive.

Library preparation used the immunoSEQ multiplex PCR assay. A mixture of 60 forward primers for TCR Vbeta segments and 13 reverse primers for TCR Jbeta segments was used in the multiplex PCR. A multiplex PCR assay on genomic DNA amplified the CDR3 region of rearranged TCR beta genes. The amplified TCR beta libraries were sequenced on the Illumina HiSeq System as 87-base-pair reads. The source study handled its data this way. A later analysis tallied 75 million to 85 million unique TCR beta chains across the 650 to 750 repertoires, and approximately 9.9 million of those chains were shared by two or more donors. A nearest-neighbor algorithm error-corrected the raw reads and collapsed the reads into unique sequences, merging closely related sequences to remove PCR and sequencing errors. Alignment of CDR3 sequences to IMGT reference sequences was used to assign V, D and J gene segments. Each retained sequence needed at least a six-nucleotide match to both a V gene segment and a J gene segment. Rearrangements were classified as productive when the CDR3 lacked stop codons and remained in frame with V and J, and all other rearrangements were classified as non-productive. CDR3 was defined by IMGT convention, running from the second conserved V-encoded cysteine to the conserved J-encoded phenylalanine. The earlier analysis of a few hundred of the donors excluded any sequence lacking an unambiguous match to a single V gene segment. In an earlier analysis of more than 500 of the donors, a V segment was called functional when productive rearrangements were above 56.7%, and segregating when the standard deviation between donors exceeded 5%. To diagnose cytomegalovirus status from the catalog of TCR beta chain sequences, a statistical classification framework was built. In a later analysis, TCR nucleotide sequences were compared against IMGT/GENE-DB human TR gene sequences so that V and J genes could be assigned. The TCRdist pipeline was used in a later analysis to assign CDR3 sequences and most-parsimonious VDJ recombination scenarios. In a later analysis, each TCR beta chain was defined by its CDR3 amino acid sequence together with its V-gene family, and reads lacking a unique V-gene family were excluded. To address suspected cross-contamination and a sequencing artifact, a later analysis removed around 590 highly shared, low-generation-probability nucleotide sequences. In a later analysis, a clonal expansion index for each public chain was calculated from normalized within-repertoire ranks of inferred template counts. In a later analysis, generation probabilities were computed with a VDJ recombination model fitted to out-of-frame rearrangements, and the resulting probabilities were checked against IGoR. A later analysis scored TCR-TCR, TCR-HLA and TCR-CMV co-occurrence with hypergeometric tests, applying a repertoire-size bias correction to TCR pairs. To estimate false discovery rates, a later analysis permuted the HLA or CMV assignments 20 times. In a later analysis, co-occurring TCRs were grouped using DBSCAN, and TCRdist sequence similarity was added for clustering within HLA-allele-positive subsets. Co-occurrence clustering excluded repertoires with fewer than 30,000 or more than 120,000 public chains, plus five with anomalous nucleotide sharing. TCRdb limited this immuneACCESS table to in-frame rearrangements with V and J called. A share of clones is missing; checked studies link under half to unresolved V genes, and the rest is unexplained. The V and J calls and the clone size are those of that table, but D and trimming were determined from the DNA. The sample yields around 150,000 clones; approximately 80% were counted once. 2% to 3% of the sample comes from the top ten.

Paper-wide results and their limitations: When HLA alleles, especially DR and DQ, strongly co-occurred, attributing TCR associations to individual alleles was difficult. A later analysis reported that several top co-occurrence clusters appeared linked to parvovirus B19, influenza, CMV and Epstein-Barr virus. The study listed 164 TCR beta chains as associated with cytomegalovirus. Because counts were too low, some 17 rarely observed V segments, including chromosome 9 orphons, were left out of the earlier analysis of 500 to 650 of the donors. In this cohort, only TCR beta chains were sequenced, and detectable features were limited by the absence of alpha or paired-chain data. An association between a missense DCLRE1C variant and V-gene and J-gene trimming of TCR beta chains was found in a later genetic analysis and replicated in an independent cohort. Because HLA typing was unavailable for some donors at each locus, only the typed subset was used in association tests. The 87-base-pair reads could not distinguish some IMGT-functional V segments, including TRBV6-2 and TRBV6-3, so those segments were excluded. Cytomegalovirus status was reported to be diagnosed by the classifier with high specificity and sensitivity in both the original and validation cohorts. The authors suggested that the approach could potentially be extended to other disease states and immunological phenotypes. Immune exposure information for the cohort was limited to CMV serostatus. The presence/absence analyses assumed that sequencing depth was roughly uniform across donors, and that assumption may not be true. A later analysis associated 15,000 to 20,000 TCR beta sequences with specific HLA alleles at a false discovery rate of 0.05. A cluster of highly shared sequence variants was judged likely to represent a technical artifact of the sequencing pipeline. In a later analysis, most CMV-associated TCR beta chains were found to appear HLA-restricted, with HLA associations seemingly driven largely by CMV exposure. A further reported finding was that TCR beta sequences accurately predicted the HLA-A and HLA-B alleles for most subjects in the first cohort. A few of the identified cytomegalovirus-associated TCR beta chains were confirmed in vitro to be specific for cytomegalovirus antigens. An earlier analysis of approximately 500 of the donors showed that most TCR beta V segments appeared in productive rearrangements either about 87% or about 30% of the time, which broadly matched IMGT annotations. Across donors, most TCR sequences were observed very rarely, whereas some public TCRs were present in many individuals. Compared with equally common non-associated chains, HLA-associated TCR beta chains in a later analysis were more clonally expanded and had lower generation probabilities. According to a later genetic analysis, donors in an Asian-associated ancestry cluster had fewer N-insertions in productive TCRs than the roughly 670-donor mean. According to a later analysis, TCR association rates differed among HLA loci, with DRB1 alleles showing the most associated TCRs and HLA-C alleles showing the fewest. Correlated functional status among segregating V segments might be attributable to linkage disequilibrium, but an unknown experimental factor could not be ruled out.

V loses 1 base at its end and J loses 5 bases; junction bases beyond the gene matches: 3. From its cysteine to its phenylalanine, the CDR3 spans 13 amino acids. The read is trimmed to its CDR3 DNA, 39 bases read in frame from base 1. From the germline V gene (reference sequence), CDR1 is SGHNT and CDR2 is YYREEE. The receptor was isolated from a man between 50 and 59 years old in good health and CMV-seronegative. The specimen sequenced was PBMCs. The chain employs TRBV5-4 and TRBJ2-7, with TRBD1 identical over 7 junction bases. This receptor carries the CDR3 CASSLTGVNEQYF. The base sequence is TGTGCCAGCAGCTTGACAGGGGTCAACGAGCAGTACTTC.